This T cell receptor (beta chain) was sequenced in a study of response to subunit inactivated influenza vaccine. Points from the study as a whole: Few new T cells, the authors suggested, are recruited by each seasonal influenza vaccination.

V lost 5 bases and J lost 0, with 13 bases in between. The CDR3 covers 14 residues. CDR1 and CDR2 (germline): SQVTM, ANQGSEA. From the RT-PCR reads, TCRdb called clonotypes with MiXCR, one entry per CDR3 protein. The sample shows hundreds of thousands of distinct CDR3 sequences, roughly 23% of them seen only once. This clonotype has just a few counts. Its antigen is not known. This material consisted of CD4+ T cells sorted from PBMCs, taken less than 6 days after vaccination. The clonotype originates from a man between 50 and 59 years old who received an inactivated influenza vaccine. The chain employs TRBV29-1 and TRBJ1-1; D is undetermined. The CDR3 reads CSVRAQAMNTEAFF. CDR3 nucleotide sequence: TGCAGCGTTCGGGCCCAGGCCATGAACACTGAAGCTTTCTTT.